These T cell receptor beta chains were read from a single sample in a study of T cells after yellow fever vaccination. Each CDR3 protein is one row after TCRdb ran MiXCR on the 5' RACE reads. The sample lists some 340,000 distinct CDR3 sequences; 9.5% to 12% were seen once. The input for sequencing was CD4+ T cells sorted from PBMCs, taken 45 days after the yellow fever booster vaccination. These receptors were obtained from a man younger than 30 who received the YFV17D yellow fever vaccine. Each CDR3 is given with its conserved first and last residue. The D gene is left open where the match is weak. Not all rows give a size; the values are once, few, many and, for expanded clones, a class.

CASSFAFDEQYF TGTGCCAGCAGCTTTGCCTTCGACGAGCAGTACTTC few . TRBJ2-7 TRBV7-9
CASSPSGVLYNEQFF TGTGCCAGCAGTCCTAGCGGGGTACTCTACAATGAGCAGTTCTTC many TRBD2 TRBJ2-1 TRBV6-1
CASIRGAGVNTEAFF TGTGCCAGTATAAGGGGCGCAGGGGTGAACACTGAAGCTTTCTTT . . TRBJ1-1 TRBV19
CASSLLSTSGNTGELFF TGTGCCAGCAGCTTACTTTCGACTAGCGGGAACACCGGGGAGCTGTTTTTT . TRBD2 TRBJ2-2 TRBV7-3
CSARNSWNEKLFF TGCAGTGCTAGAAACAGTTGGAATGAAAAACTGTTTTTT few . TRBJ1-4 TRBV20-1
CASSQDWSVLAGELFF TGCGCCAGCAGCCAAGATTGGAGTGTGCTAGCCGGGGAGCTGTTTTTT . . TRBJ2-2 TRBV4-3
CASSLGTAGLNNSPLHF TGCGCCAGCAGCTTGGGAACCGCCGGACTGAATAATTCACCCCTCCACTTT few . TRBJ1-6 TRBV5-1
CASSPFASRDNEQFF TGTGCCAGCAGCCCCTTTGCTAGCCGGGACAATGAGCAGTTCTTC many . TRBJ2-1 TRBV4-2
CASSSRGSPSSYNEQFF TGTGCCAGCAGCTCCCGGGGTAGTCCAAGCTCCTACAATGAGCAGTTCTTC . . TRBJ2-1 TRBV7-3
CASSPTGLGNTGELFF TGTGCCAGCTCACCGACAGGTCTTGGAAACACCGGGGAGCTGTTTTTT . . TRBJ2-2 TRBV18
CASSKGLQNEQFF TGTGCCAGCAGTAAGGGACTTCAAAATGAGCAGTTCTTC . . TRBJ2-1 TRBV6-6